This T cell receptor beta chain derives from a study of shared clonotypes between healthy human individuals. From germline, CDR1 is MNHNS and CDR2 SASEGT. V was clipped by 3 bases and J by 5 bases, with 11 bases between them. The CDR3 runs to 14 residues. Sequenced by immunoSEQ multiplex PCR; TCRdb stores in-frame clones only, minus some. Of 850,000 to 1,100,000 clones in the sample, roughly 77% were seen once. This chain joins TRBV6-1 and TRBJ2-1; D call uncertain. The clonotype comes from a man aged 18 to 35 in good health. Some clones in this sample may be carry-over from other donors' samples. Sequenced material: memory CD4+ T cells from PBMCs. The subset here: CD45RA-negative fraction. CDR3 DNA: TGTGCCAGCAGTGACCGGACGTCCCACAATGAGCAGTTCTTC. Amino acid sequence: CASSDRTSHNEQFF.